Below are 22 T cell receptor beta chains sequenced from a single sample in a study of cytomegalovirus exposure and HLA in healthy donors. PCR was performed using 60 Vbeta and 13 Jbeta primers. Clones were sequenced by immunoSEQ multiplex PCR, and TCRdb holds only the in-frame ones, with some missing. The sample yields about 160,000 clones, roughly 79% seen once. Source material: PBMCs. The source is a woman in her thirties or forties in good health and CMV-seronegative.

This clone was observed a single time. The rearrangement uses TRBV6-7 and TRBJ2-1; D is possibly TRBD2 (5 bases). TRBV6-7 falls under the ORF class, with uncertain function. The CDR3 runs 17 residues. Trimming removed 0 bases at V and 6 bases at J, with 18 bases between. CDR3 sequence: CASSYSPARGRSNEQFF. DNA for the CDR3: TGTGCCAGCAGTTACTCCCCCGCGAGAGGGAGAAGCAATGAGCAGTTCTTC.

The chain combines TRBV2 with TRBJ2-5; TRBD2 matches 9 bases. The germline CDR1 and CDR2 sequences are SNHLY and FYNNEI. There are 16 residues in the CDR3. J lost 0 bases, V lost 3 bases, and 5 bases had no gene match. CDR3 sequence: CASSDPRLADQETQYF. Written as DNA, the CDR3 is TGTGCCAGCAGTGACCCTCGACTAGCGGACCAAGAGACCCAGTACTTC.

The CDR3 region has the DNA TGTGCCAGTAGTGTCTCCGGGACAAGGGCTGTTCAGGGCTATGGCTACACCTTC. Amino acid sequence: CASSVSGTRAVQGYGYTF. The chain has TRBV19 and TRBJ1-2; tentatively, D is TRBD1 (6 bases). This CDR3 has 18 amino acids. Germline CDR1 and CDR2: LNHDA and SQIVND (reference sequence). Trimming stripped 5 bases from V and 4 bases from J, with 26 bases between. The full variable domain, completed using reference TRBV19 and TRBJ1-2, is DGGITQSPKYLFRKEGQNVTLSCEQNLNHDAMYWYRQDPGQGLRLIYYSQIVNDFQKGDIAEGYSVSREKKESFPLTVTSAQKNPTAFYLCASSVSGTRAVQGYGYTFGSGTRLTVV.

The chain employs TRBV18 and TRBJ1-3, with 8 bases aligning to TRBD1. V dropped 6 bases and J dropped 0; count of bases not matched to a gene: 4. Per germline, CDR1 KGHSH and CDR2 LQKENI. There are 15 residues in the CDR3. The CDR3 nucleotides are TGTGCCAGCTCGTTCACAGGGGGCTCTGGAAACACCATATATTTT. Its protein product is CASSFTGGSGNTIYF.

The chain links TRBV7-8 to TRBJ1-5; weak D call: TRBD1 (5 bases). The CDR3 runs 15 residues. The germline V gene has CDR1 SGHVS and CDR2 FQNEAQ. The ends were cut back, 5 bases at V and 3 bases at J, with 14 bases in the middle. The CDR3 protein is CASSPLGRDNQPQHF. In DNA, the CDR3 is TGTGCCAGCAGCCCCCTCGGCAGGGACAATCAGCCCCAGCATTTT.

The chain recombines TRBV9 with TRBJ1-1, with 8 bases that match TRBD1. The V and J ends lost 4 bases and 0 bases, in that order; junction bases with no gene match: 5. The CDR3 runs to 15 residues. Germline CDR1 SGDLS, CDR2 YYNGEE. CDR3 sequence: CASSSYRGMNTEAFF. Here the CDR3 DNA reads TGTGCCAGCAGCAGCTACAGGGGGATGAACACTGAAGCTTTCTTT.

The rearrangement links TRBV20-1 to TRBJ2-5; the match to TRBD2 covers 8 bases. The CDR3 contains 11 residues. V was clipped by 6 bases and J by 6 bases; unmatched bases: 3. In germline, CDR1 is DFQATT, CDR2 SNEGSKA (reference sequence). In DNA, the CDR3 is TGCAGTGCAGCGGGAGAAAAGACCCAGTACTTC. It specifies CSAAGEKTQYF.

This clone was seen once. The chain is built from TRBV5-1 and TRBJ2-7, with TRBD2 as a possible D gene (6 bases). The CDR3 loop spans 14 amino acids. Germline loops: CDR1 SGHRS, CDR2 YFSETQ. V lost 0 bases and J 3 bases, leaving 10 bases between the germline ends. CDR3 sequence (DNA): TGCGCCAGCAGCTTGGCGGGAGACTACTACGAGCAGTACTTC. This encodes CASSLAGDYYEQYF.

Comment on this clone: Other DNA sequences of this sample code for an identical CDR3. The CDR3 loop is CASSPMTSGTDTQYF. The CDR3 region has the DNA TGCGCCAGCAGCCCTATGACTAGCGGCACAGATACGCAGTATTTT. This chain links TRBV5-1 with TRBJ2-3; 8 bases are shared with TRBD2. The trim removed 4 bases at V and 1 base at J, leaving 5 bases unmatched. The CDR3 runs to 15 residues. Germline V CDR1 and CDR2: SGHRS, YFSETQ.

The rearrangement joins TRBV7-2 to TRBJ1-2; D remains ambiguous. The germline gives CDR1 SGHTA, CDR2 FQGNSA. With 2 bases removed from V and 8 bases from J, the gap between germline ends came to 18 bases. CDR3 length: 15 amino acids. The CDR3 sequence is CASSLFIPGQRGYTF. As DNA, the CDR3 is TGTGCCAGCAGCTTATTCATCCCAGGCCAGCGGGGCTACACCTTC.

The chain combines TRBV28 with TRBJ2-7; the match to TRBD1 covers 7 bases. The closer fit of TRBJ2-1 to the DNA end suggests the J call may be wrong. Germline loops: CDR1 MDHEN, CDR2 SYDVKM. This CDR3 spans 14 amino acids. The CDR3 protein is CASSLGTVSYEQFF. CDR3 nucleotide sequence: TGTGCCAGCAGTTTAGGGACAGTCAGCTACGAGCAGTTCTTC.

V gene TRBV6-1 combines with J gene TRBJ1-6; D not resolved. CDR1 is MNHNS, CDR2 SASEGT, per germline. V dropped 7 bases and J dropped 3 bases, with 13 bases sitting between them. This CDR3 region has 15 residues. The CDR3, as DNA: TGTGCCAGCATTGGGGAGGTGGGCTATAATTCACCCCTCCACTTT. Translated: CASIGEVGYNSPLHF.

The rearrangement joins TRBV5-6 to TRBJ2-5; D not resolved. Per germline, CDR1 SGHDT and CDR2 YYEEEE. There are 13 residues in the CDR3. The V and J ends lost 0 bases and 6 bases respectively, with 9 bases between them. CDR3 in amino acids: CASSLGEVKTQYF. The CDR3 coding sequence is TGTGCCAGCAGCTTGGGAGAGGTGAAGACCCAGTACTTC.

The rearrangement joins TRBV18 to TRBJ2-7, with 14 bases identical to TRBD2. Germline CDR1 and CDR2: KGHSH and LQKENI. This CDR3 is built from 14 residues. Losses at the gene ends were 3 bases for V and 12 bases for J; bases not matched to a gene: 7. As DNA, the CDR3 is TGTGCCAGCTCACCGGAGACTAGCGGGAGGGAAGGGTACTTC. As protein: CASSPETSGREGYF.

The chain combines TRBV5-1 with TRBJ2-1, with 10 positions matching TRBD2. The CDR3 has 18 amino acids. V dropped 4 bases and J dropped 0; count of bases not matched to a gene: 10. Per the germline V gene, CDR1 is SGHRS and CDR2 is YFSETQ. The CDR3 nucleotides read TGCGCCAGCAGCAACGGACTAGCGGCAGGGAGCTCCTACAATGAGCAGTTCTTC. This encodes CASSNGLAAGSSYNEQFF.

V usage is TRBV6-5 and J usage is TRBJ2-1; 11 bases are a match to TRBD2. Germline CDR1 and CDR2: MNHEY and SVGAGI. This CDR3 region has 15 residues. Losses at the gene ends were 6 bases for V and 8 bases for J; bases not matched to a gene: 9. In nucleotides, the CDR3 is TGTGCCAGCAGCGGAATAGCGGGAGGGGAGTATGAGCAGTTCTTC. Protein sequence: CASSGIAGGEYEQFF.

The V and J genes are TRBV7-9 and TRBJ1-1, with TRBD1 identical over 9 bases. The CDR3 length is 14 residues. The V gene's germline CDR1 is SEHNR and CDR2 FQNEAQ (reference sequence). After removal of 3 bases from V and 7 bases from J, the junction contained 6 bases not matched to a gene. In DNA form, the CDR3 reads TGTGCCAGCAGCTTGGGACAGGGTTTCGGTGAAGCTTTCTTT. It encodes CASSLGQGFGEAFF.

The CDR3 region has the DNA TGTGCCAGCAGTTCCCCTCAGGACACTGAAGCTTTCTTT. It codes for CASSSPQDTEAFF. The rearrangement links TRBV6-5 to TRBJ1-1; no firm D call. Germline V CDR1 and CDR2: MNHEY, SVGAGI. The CDR3 sequence is 13 residues long. V lost 4 bases, J lost 3 bases, and 9 bases lay in between.

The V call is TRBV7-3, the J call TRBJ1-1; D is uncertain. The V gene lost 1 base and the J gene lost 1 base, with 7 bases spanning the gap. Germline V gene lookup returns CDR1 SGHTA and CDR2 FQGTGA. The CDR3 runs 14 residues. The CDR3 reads CASSLNGENTEAFF. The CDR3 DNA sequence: TGTGCCAGCAGCTTAAACGGAGAGAACACTGAAGCTTTCTTT.

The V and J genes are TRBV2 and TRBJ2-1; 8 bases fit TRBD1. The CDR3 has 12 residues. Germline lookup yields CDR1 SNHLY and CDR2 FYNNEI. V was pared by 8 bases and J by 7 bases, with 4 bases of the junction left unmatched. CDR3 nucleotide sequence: TGTGCCAGCGCAGGGGGCACAAATGAGCAGTTCTTC. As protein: CASAGGTNEQFF. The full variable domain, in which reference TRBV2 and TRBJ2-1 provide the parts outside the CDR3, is EPEVTQTPSHQVTQMGQEVILRCVPISNHLYFYWYRQILGQKVEFLVSFYNNEISEKSEIFDDQFSVERPDGSNFTLKIRSTKLEDSAMYFCASAGGTNEQFFGPGTRLTVL.

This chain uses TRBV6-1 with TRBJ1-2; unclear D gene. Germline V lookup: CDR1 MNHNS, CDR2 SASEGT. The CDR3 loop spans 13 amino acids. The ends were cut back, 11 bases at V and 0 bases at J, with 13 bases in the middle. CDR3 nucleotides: TGTGCCGGCGAGGGAGTAACTAACTATGGCTACACCTTC. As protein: CAGEGVTNYGYTF.

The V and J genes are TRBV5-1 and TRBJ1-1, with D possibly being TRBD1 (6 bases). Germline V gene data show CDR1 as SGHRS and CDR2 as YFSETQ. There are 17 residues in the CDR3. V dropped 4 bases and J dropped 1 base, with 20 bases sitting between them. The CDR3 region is CASSISGTPGGNTEAFF. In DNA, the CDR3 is TGCGCCAGCAGCATTTCCGGGACACCGGGCGGGAACACTGAAGCTTTCTTT.